The T cell receptor beta chain described here comes from a study of identical twins (dated by TCRdb to the mid-2010s). Study-level background: To test whether fetal clonotypes persist, the study used deep sequencing on TCR alpha and beta repertoires from monozygotic twins, unrelated adults of various ages, and cord blood. To rule out contamination, replicate twin experiments were performed at different times with different library preparation protocols.

All donors were healthy Caucasians. Three unrelated non-twin adults were also sequenced: a male aged 18 to 30, a male aged 50 to 59 and a female aged 50 to 59. Using Miltenyi CD45RO+ enrichment and human naive T-cell isolation kits, memory (CD45RO+) and naive T cells were isolated from PBMC. Including cysteine and phenylalanine, the CDR3 has 14 amino acids. This entry keeps only the CDR3 DNA: 42 bases, framed from base 1. Trimming accounts for 4 bases at V and 7 bases at J, while the number of junction bases matched to no gene is 7. In the germline V gene (reference sequence), CDR1 corresponds to DFQATT and CDR2 to SNEGSKA. Receptor libraries were prepared by 5' RACE. The instrument was an Illumina HiSeq 2000. A universal primer binding site was added through template switching, and the final cDNA carried a unique molecular identifier so that TCR cDNA molecules could be counted accurately. First-strand cDNA for TCR alpha and beta chains was synthesized from specific primers in the conserved constant-segment region. Each cDNA library was double barcoded, with a SMART-Mk sample barcode plus Illumina barcodes, to control for contamination. TruSeq adapter sequences along with Illumina sample barcodes were introduced in two successive PCR steps. The TCR alpha and beta cDNA libraries were sequenced on the Illumina HiSeq platform using custom primers. On the authors' methods: MiGEC was used to process raw reads and extract unique molecular identifiers, and MiXCR was used to find CDR3 positions. For each individual, recombination models were inferred using an EM algorithm with the repgenHMM and IGoR tools. The analysis of shared clonotypes was done with the tcR package in R, with sharing normalized by the product of cloneset sizes. To study raw recombination without the effects of thymic and clonal selection, out-of-frame nonproductive sequences were analyzed. Using fastp trimming at Q25 and MiXCR clonotype assembly, TCRdb reanalyzed the public sequencing data and kept in-frame beta chains. Merged by CDR3 protein, the rows form single entries marked with the most common genes and DNA. TCRdb's processing, not the authors', yielded these V and J calls. A total of 420,000 or so distinct CDR3 sequences appear in this sample, around a sixth of them only once. Of the sample, about 12% is held by the ten largest clones.

Comments on this clonotype: Its antigen is not yet known. It has no much larger one-base neighbor in the sample; base qualities were not kept.

The paper's findings and limits, for the study overall: Abundant cord blood beta clonotypes had fewer insertions, young adult naive repertoires showed a similar but weaker trend, and memory repertoires showed no such trend. Zero-insertion analyses could be partly confounded by invariant T cells such as MAIT and iNKT, though diverse VJ usage argued against such confounding for most clonotypes. Because the same donors could not be followed over many years, conclusions were based on cross-sectional statistical analysis. Compared with coincidental sharing between unrelated individuals, out-of-frame TCR alpha sequences shared between twins had an excess of sequences with low generation probability. A weaker excess of twin sharing was found in beta out-of-frame sequences because the signal-to-noise ratio was lowered by fewer shared sequences. In monozygotic twins, out-of-frame TCR alpha sharing was systematically underestimated by recombination models, although the models agreed with sharing between unrelated individuals.

The chain couples TRBV20-1 to TRBJ1-6, with 7 bases aligning to TRBD1. The sequence was collected from a man aged 45 to 65 in good health. Sequencing was carried out using naive T cells sorted from blood. The cell subset or site label, read with the paper, signifies: cells isolated with a human naive T-cell isolation kit. The CDR3 sequence is CSAKQPGQNSPLHF. The nucleotide sequence is TGCAGTGCTAAACAACCGGGACAGAATTCACCCCTCCACTTT.